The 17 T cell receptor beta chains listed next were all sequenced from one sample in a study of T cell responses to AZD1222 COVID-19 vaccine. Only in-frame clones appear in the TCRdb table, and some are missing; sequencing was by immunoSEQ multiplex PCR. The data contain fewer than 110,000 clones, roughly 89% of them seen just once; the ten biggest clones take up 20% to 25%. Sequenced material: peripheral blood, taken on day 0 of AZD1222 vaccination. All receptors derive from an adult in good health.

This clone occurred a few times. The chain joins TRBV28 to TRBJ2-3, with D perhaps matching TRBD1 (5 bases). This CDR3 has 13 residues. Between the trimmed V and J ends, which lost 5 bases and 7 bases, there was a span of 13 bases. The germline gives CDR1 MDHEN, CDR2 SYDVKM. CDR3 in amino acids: CASSNRILHTQYF. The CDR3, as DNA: TGTGCCAGCAGTAACAGGATCCTACATACGCAGTATTTT.

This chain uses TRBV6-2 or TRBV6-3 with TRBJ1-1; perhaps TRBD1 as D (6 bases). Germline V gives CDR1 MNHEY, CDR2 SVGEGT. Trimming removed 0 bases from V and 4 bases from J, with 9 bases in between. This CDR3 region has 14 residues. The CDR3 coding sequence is TGTGCCAGCAGTTACTCTTACAGGGCCACTGAAGCTTTCTTT. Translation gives CASSYSYRATEAFF.

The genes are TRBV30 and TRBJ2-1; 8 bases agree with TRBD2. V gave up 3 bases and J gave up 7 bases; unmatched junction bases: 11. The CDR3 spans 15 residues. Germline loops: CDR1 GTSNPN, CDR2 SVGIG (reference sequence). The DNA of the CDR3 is TGTGCCTGGAGGGGGACTAGACCTCCTTTAAATGAGCAGTTCTTC. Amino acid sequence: CAWRGTRPPLNEQFF.

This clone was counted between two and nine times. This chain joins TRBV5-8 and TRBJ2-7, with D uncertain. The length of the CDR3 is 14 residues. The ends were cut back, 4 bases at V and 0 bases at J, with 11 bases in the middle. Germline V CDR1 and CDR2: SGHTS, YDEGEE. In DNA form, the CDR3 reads TGTGCCAGCAGCCCTGACGGCAGCTCCTACGAGCAGTACTTC. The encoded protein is CASSPDGSSYEQYF.

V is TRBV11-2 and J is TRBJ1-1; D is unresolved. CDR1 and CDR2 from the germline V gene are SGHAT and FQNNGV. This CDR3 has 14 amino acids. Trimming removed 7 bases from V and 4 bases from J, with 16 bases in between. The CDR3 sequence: CASIPDRVGTEAFF. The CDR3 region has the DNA TGTGCCAGCATCCCGGATAGGGTAGGCACTGAAGCTTTCTTT.

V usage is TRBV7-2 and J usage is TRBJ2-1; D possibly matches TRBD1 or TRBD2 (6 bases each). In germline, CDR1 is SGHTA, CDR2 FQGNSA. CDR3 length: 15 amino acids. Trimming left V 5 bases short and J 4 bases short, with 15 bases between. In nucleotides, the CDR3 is TGTGCCAGCAGCATAGGAGGGGGGATATACAATGAGCAGTTCTTC. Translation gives CASSIGGGIYNEQFF.

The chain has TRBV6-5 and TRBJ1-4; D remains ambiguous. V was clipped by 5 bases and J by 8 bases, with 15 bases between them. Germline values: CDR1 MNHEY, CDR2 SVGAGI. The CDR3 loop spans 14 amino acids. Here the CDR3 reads CASSQAGLEEKLFF. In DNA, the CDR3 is TGTGCCAGCAGTCAGGCGGGGTTAGAAGAAAAACTGTTTTTT.

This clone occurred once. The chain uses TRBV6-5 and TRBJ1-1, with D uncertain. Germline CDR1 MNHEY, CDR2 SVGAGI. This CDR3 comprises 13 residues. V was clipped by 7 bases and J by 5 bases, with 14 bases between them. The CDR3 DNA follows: TGTGCCAGCAAACGGGGTCGTCGAACTGAAGCTTTCTTT. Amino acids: CASKRGRRTEAFF.

Here the CDR3 reads CASSTQSNTEAFF. The CDR3 DNA sequence: TGTGCCAGCAGCACCCAATCGAACACTGAAGCTTTCTTT. V and J are TRBV6-5 and TRBJ1-1; D ambiguous. V was cut by 6 bases and J by 1 base, with 9 bases left in between. The CDR3 contains 13 residues. Germline loops: CDR1 MNHEY, CDR2 SVGAGI.

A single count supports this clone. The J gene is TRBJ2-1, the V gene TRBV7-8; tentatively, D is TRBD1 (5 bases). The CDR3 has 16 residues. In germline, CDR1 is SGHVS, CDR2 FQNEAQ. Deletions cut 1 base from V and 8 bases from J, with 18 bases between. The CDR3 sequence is CASSLDLRGVWDEQFF. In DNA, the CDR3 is TGTGCCAGCAGCTTAGACCTAAGGGGTGTATGGGATGAGCAGTTCTTC.

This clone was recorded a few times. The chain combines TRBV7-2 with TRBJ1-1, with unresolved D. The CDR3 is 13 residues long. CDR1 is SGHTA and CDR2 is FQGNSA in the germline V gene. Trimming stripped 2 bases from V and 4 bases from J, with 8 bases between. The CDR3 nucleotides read TGTGCCAGCAGCTTATCATTGAGCACTGAAGCTTTCTTT. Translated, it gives CASSLSLSTEAFF.

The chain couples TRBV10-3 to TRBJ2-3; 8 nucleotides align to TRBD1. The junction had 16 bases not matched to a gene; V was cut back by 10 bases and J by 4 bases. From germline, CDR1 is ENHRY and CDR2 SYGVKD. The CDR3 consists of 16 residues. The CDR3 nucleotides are TGTGCCACTCGGACAGGGATAGTAGTCCACGCAGATACGCAGTATTTT. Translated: CATRTGIVVHADTQYF.

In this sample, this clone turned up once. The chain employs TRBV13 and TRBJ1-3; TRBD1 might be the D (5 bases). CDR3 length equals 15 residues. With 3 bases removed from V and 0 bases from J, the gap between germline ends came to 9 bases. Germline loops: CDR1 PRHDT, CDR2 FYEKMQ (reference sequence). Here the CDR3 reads CASSFDSSSGNTIYF. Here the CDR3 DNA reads TGTGCCAGCAGCTTCGACAGTAGCTCTGGAAACACCATATATTTT.

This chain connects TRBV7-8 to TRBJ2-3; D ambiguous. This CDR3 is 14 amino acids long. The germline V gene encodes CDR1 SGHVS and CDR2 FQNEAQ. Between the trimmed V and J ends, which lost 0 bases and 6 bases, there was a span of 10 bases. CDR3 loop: CASSLAVGSDTQYF. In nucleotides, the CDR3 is TGTGCCAGCAGCTTAGCGGTGGGGTCGGATACGCAGTATTTT.

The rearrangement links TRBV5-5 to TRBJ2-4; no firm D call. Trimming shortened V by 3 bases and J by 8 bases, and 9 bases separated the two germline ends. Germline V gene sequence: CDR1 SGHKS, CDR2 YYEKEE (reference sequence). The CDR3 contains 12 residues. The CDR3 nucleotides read TGTGCCAGCAGCTCCGGGCCGGACATTCAGTACTTC. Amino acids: CASSSGPDIQYF.

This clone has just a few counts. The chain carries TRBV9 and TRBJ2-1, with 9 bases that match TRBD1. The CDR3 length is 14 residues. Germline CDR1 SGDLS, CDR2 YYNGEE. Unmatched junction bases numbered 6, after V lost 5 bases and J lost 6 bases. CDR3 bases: TGTGCCAGCAGGCGGGGGACAGGGTTCAATGAGCAGTTCTTC. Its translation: CASRRGTGFNEQFF.

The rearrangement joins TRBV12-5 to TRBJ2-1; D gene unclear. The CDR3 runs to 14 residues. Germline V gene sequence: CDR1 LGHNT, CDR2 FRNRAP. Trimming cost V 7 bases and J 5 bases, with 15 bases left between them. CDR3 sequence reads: CASVPIGPHNEQFF. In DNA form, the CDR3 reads TGTGCTAGTGTCCCTATTGGGCCACACAATGAGCAGTTCTTC.